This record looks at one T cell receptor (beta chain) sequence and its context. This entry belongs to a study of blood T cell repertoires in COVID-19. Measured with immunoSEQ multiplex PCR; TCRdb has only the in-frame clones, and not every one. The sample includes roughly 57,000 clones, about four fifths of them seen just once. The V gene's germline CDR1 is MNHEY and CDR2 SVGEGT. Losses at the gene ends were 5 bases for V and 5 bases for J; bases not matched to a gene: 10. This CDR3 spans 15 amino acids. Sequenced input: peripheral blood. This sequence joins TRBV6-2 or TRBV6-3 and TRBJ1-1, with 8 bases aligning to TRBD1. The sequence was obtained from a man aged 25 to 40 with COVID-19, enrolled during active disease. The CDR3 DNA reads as TGTGCCAGCAGTCCATTGGACAGGGTGGGAACTGAAGCTTTCTTT. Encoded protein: CASSPLDRVGTEAFF.